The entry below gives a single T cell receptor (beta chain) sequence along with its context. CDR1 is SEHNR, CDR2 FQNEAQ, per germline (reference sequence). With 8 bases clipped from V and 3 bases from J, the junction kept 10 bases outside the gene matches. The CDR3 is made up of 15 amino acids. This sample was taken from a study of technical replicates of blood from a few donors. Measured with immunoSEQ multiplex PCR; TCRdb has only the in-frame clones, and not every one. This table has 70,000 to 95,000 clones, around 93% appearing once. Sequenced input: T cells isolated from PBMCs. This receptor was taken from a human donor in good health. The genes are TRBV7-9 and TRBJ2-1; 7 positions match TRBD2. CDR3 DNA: TGTGCCAGCTCCGAAGGGAGGGACTTCTACAATGAGCAGTTCTTC. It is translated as CASSEGRDFYNEQFF.